This T cell receptor beta chain was identified during a study of T cell clones after liver transplantation. Study at large: At least one year of complete immunosuppression withdrawal without enzymes over twice normal defined tolerance.

Profiling relied on immunoSEQ multiplex PCR, and the TCRdb table lists in-frame clones only, not all of them. The profile shows roughly 100,000 clones, roughly 80% of them singletons. The germline CDR1 and CDR2 sequences are SGHRS and YFSETQ. The CDR3 sequence is 14 residues long. V lost 4 bases, J lost 2 bases, and 5 bases stayed unmatched. This specimen consisted of CD4+ T cells from blood, obtained around 48 months after liver transplant. This sequence joins TRBV5-1 and TRBJ1-1; TRBD1 matches 7 bases. The clonotype was recovered from a human patient who received a liver transplant. A subset of T cells may come from the graft donor. The CDR3 spells CASSPGDSNTEAFF. CDR3 sequence (DNA): TGCGCCAGCAGCCCAGGGGACAGCAACACTGAAGCTTTCTTT.